This record concerns one TCR beta chain sequence. The PCR employed 60 Vbeta primers together with 13 Jbeta primers. TCRdb keeps only in-frame clones here, not all; method: immunoSEQ multiplex PCR. The sample has approximately 140,000 clones, roughly 77% seen once. This record comes from a study of cytomegalovirus exposure and HLA in healthy donors. The sequenced sample consisted of PBMCs. The receptor comes from a female donor in good health and CMV-seronegative.

For the CDR3, the DNA is TGCAGCGTTGAGGTTGAGGGCGCTACGCAGTATTTT. Protein: CSVEVEGATQYF. The chain combines TRBV29-1 with TRBJ2-3; TRBD2 is a possible D gene (5 bases). The CDR3 covers 12 residues. Germline V CDR1 and CDR2: SQVTM, ANQGSEA. The V and J ends lost 3 bases and 8 bases respectively, with 12 bases between them.